What follows are 31 T cell receptor beta chains derived from one specimen sequenced in a study of T cells in Graves' hyperthyroidism and ophthalmopathy. RNA transcripts served as the template for amplifying TCR beta CDR3 regions. The HTBI primer set drove a first-round RT-PCR of the TCR CDR3. TCRdb analysed the multiplex PCR reads with MiXCR anew, one entry per CDR3 protein. The profile shows some 600,000 distinct CDR3 sequences, roughly 46% of them singletons. Sequenced sample: peripheral blood or thyroid tissue (not recorded which). The receptors were gathered from a young woman with Graves' hyperthyroidism.

This clonotype occurred a few times. V is TRBV14 and J is TRBJ1-6, with D perhaps TRBD1 (5 bases). Trimming cost V 4 bases and J 3 bases, with 13 bases left between them. The germline gives CDR1 SGHDN, CDR2 FVKESK. This CDR3 contains 16 residues. CDR3 DNA: TGTGCCAGCAGCCCCGACAGCCAACTCTATAATTCACCCCTCCACTTT. This encodes CASSPDSQLYNSPLHF.

The rearrangement links TRBV12-3 or TRBV12-4 to TRBJ1-6; TRBD1 is a possible D gene (5 bases). Trimming stripped 7 bases from V and 7 bases from J, with 17 bases between. This CDR3 has 15 amino acids. The CDR3 DNA reads as TGTGCCAGCACTTCGGGACCGGTACGGAATTCACCCCTCCACTTT. The encoded protein is CASTSGPVRNSPLHF.

This clonotype was seen repeatedly, ten times or more. CDR3 bases: TGTGCCATCAGTGAGTGGATAGCGGCCAACACCGGGGAGCTGTTTTTT. Protein: CAISEWIAANTGELFF. V usage is TRBV10-3 and J usage is TRBJ2-2; the D gene is possibly TRBD2 (6 bases). The CDR3 totals 16 residues. Deletions cut 1 base from V and 2 bases from J, with 11 bases between. Germline lookup yields CDR1 ENHRY and CDR2 SYGVKD.

This clonotype has ten or more counts. The genes are TRBV7-3 and TRBJ2-5; possible D gene TRBD2, 6 bases. CDR1 SGHTA and CDR2 FQGTGA come from the germline V gene. The CDR3 has 13 residues. Trimming cost V 0 bases and J 4 bases, with 6 bases left between them. The CDR3: CASSLTGGETQYF. CDR3 DNA: TGTGCCAGCAGCTTAACGGGGGGAGAGACCCAGTACTTC.

The genes are TRBV7-9 and TRBJ2-7; no clear D gene. The ends were cut back, 5 bases at V and 2 bases at J, with 13 bases in the middle. Germline values: CDR1 SEHNR, CDR2 FQNEAQ (reference sequence). The CDR3 consists of 14 residues. CDR3 in amino acids: CASSPSASTYEQYF. The CDR3 coding sequence is TGTGCCAGCAGCCCTTCAGCGAGCACCTACGAGCAGTACTTC.

V and J are TRBV10-3 and TRBJ2-5; TRBD1 agrees at 9 bases. With 10 bases clipped from V and 6 bases from J, the junction kept 12 bases outside the gene matches. Germline V gene data show CDR1 as ENHRY and CDR2 as SYGVKD. The CDR3 spans 14 residues. CDR3 coding DNA: TGTGCCAGCAGCGCCACAGGGGGCTATAAGACCCAGTACTTC. This sequence encodes CASSATGGYKTQYF.

This clonotype was seen a handful of times. The genes are TRBV13 and TRBJ2-7; TRBD2 matches 11 bases. The CDR3 covers 15 residues. V gave up 5 bases and J gave up 1 base; unmatched junction bases: 4. Germline V lookup: CDR1 PRHDT, CDR2 FYEKMQ (reference sequence). The CDR3 DNA reads as TGTGCCAGCAGCCCGGGACTAGCGGAGTCCTACGAGCAGTACTTC. It encodes CASSPGLAESYEQYF.

Many counts were recorded for this clonotype. The chain recombines TRBV2 with TRBJ1-2; 7 positions agree with TRBD1. The trim removed 4 bases at V and 8 bases at J, leaving 7 bases unmatched. The germline V gene has CDR1 SNHLY and CDR2 FYNNEI. The CDR3 runs 13 residues. CDR3 protein: CASSGRGGGGYTF. The CDR3 DNA sequence: TGTGCCAGCAGTGGCCGAGGGGGCGGAGGCTACACCTTC.

This clonotype appeared a few times. The V call is TRBV7-2, the J call TRBJ2-2, with TRBD2 identical over 12 bases. V shed 5 bases and J 6 bases; nucleotides not matched to a gene: 7. Looked up from germline, CDR1 is SGHTA and CDR2 is FQGNSA. The CDR3 has 16 residues. CDR3 amino acids: CASSTRLAGAAGELFF. As DNA, the CDR3 is TGTGCCAGCAGCACCCGACTAGCGGGAGCGGCCGGGGAGCTGTTTTTT.

V gene TRBV2 combines with J gene TRBJ1-5, with unresolved D. The CDR3 runs 13 residues. Deletions cut 5 bases from V and 6 bases from J, with 11 bases between. Germline V gene data show CDR1 as SNHLY and CDR2 as FYNNEI. The CDR3 loop is CASSLDGTQPQHF. The CDR3, as DNA: TGTGCCAGCAGTTTGGACGGCACTCAGCCCCAGCATTTT.

As concerns this clonotype: This could be a read error, since a much larger clone is one nucleotide away. The chain has TRBV24-1 and TRBJ2-5, with unresolved D. Germline V gives CDR1 KGHDR, CDR2 SFDVKD. The CDR3 covers 13 residues. The CDR3 protein is CASSEWGKETQYF. CDR3 in DNA: TGTGCCAGCAGTGAGTGGGGAAAAGAGACCCAGTACTTC.

This clonotype was picked up a small number of times. This chain links TRBV5-1 with TRBJ2-5, with TRBD2 as a possible D gene (5 bases). The CDR3 consists of 13 residues. V was trimmed by 5 bases and J by 3 bases, leaving 11 bases between them. The germline CDR1 and CDR2 sequences are SGHRS and YFSETQ. CDR3 DNA sequence: TGCGCCAGCAGTTGGAGGACGGAAGAGACCCAGTACTTC. Translating it yields CASSWRTEETQYF.

This clonotype turned up a few times. This chain uses TRBV15 with TRBJ1-2, with 9 bases that match TRBD1. V shed 1 base and J 13 bases; nucleotides not matched to a gene: 10. CDR1 LNHNV and CDR2 YYDKDF come from the germline V gene (reference sequence). The CDR3 runs to 14 residues. CDR3: CATSRGTGQGYGTF. DNA of the CDR3: TGTGCCACCAGCAGAGGGACGGGACAGGGATATGGCACCTTC.

This chain links TRBV2 with TRBJ1-1; maybe TRBD1 (5 bases). This CDR3 contains 16 residues. Germline loops: CDR1 SNHLY, CDR2 FYNNEI. V was trimmed by 3 bases and J by 4 bases, leaving 18 bases between them. The CDR3 sequence: CASSERGVEWSTEAFF. The CDR3 nucleotides read TGTGCCAGCAGTGAGAGGGGTGTGGAATGGAGCACTGAAGCTTTCTTT.

This chain connects TRBV7-3 to TRBJ2-5; 16 nucleotides align to TRBD2. The CDR3 has 17 amino acids. V was clipped by 8 bases and J by 3 bases; unmatched bases: 9. Germline V gene data show CDR1 as SGHTA and CDR2 as FQGTGA. CDR3 amino acids: CASGSGTSGRAEETQYF. The CDR3 nucleotides read TGTGCCAGCGGCTCCGGGACTAGCGGGAGGGCCGAAGAGACCCAGTACTTC.

This clonotype was seen many times. The chain has TRBV19 and TRBJ2-5; a possible D gene is TRBD2 (6 bases). Trimming pared 3 bases from V and 5 bases from J, leaving 13 bases between. The CDR3 is 14 amino acids. Germline lookup yields CDR1 LNHDA and CDR2 SQIVND (reference sequence). CDR3 in amino acids: CASSMSAGTETQYF. For the CDR3, the DNA is TGTGCCAGTAGTATGTCGGCAGGGACTGAGACCCAGTACTTC.

This rearrangement joins TRBV9 to TRBJ2-1; D tentatively reads TRBD1 or TRBD2 (5 bases each). CDR3 length: 14 amino acids. V was clipped by 0 bases and J by 10 bases, with 14 bases between them. Germline CDR1 reads SGDLS; CDR2 reads YYNGEE. CDR3 coding DNA: TGTGCCAGCAGCGTAGATAAGGCTTGGGACGAGCAGTTCTTC. Encoded protein: CASSVDKAWDEQFF.

This clonotype was detected only a few times. The gene calls are TRBV7-6 and TRBJ2-7; D call uncertain. Germline CDR1 SGHVS, CDR2 FNYEAQ. The V gene lost 1 base and the J gene lost 1 base, with 11 bases spanning the gap. This CDR3 spans 15 amino acids. CDR3 loop: CASSLEVGHSYEQYF. DNA for the CDR3: TGTGCCAGCAGCTTAGAGGTCGGCCATTCCTACGAGCAGTACTTC. Filled out from reference TRBV7-6 and TRBJ2-7, the complete variable domain reads GAGVSQSPRYKVTKRGQDVALRCDPISGHVSLYWYRQALGQGPEFLTYFNYEAQQDKSGLPNDRFSAERPEGSISTLTIQRTEQRDSAMYRCASSLEVGHSYEQYFGPGTRLTVT.

This sequence joins TRBV20-1 and TRBJ2-7; 7 nucleotides align to TRBD1. This CDR3 is 14 amino acids long. V shed 0 bases, J shed 4 bases, and the junction held 6 bases outside the gene matches. Germline CDR1 is DFQATT and CDR2 is SNEGSKA (reference sequence). CDR3 bases: TGCAGTGCTAGAGATCGGGACAGACCGTACGAGCAGTACTTC. It specifies CSARDRDRPYEQYF.

A single count supports this clonotype. The gene calls are TRBV29-1 and TRBJ1-1; D unclear. The CDR3 covers 12 residues. Trimming took off 1 base at V and 1 base at J, with 4 bases between the two ends. Germline CDR1 SQVTM, CDR2 ANQGSEA. The CDR3 bases are TGCAGCGTTGAAGCGCCGAACACTGAAGCTTTCTTT. Amino acids: CSVEAPNTEAFF. The full variable domain, completed using reference TRBV29-1 and TRBJ1-1, is SAVISQKPSRDICQRGTSLTIQCQVDSQVTMMFWYRQQPGQSLTLIATANQGSEATYESGFVIDKFPISRPNLTFSTLTVSNMSPEDSSIYLCSVEAPNTEAFFGQGTRLTVV.

This clonotype turned up a few times. The chain employs TRBV7-9 and TRBJ1-1, with a possible D match to TRBD1 (5 bases). Per germline, CDR1 SEHNR and CDR2 FQNEAQ (reference sequence). The CDR3 extends over 15 amino acids. V shed 5 bases and J shed 4 bases, with 17 bases lying between them. The CDR3 here is CASSGSGQTGTEAFF. Written as DNA, the CDR3 is TGTGCCAGCAGCGGAAGTGGACAAACTGGCACTGAAGCTTTCTTT.

This chain links TRBV6-4 with TRBJ2-7, with D unclear. Germline values: CDR1 MRHNA, CDR2 SNTAGT. The V end lost 10 bases, the J end lost 4 bases, and 11 bases lay between the germline ends. This CDR3 is built from 11 residues. Written as DNA, the CDR3 is TGTGCCACCTGGGGTTCGTACGAGCAGTACTTC. Residues: CATWGSYEQYF.

The chain recombines TRBV20-1 with TRBJ2-7; 8 bases fit TRBD2. CDR3 length: 12 residues. Unmatched junction bases numbered 1, after V lost 1 base and J lost 5 bases. CDR1 DFQATT and CDR2 SNEGSKA come from the germline V gene (reference sequence). CDR3 sequence reads: CSARAGGDEQYF. CDR3 DNA sequence: TGCAGTGCTAGAGCGGGAGGGGACGAGCAGTACTTC.

In DNA, the CDR3 is TGTGCCAGCAGGAACAGCTACAGCGAAGAGACCCAGTACTTC. The encoded protein is CASRNSYSEETQYF. The chain has TRBV7-2 and TRBJ2-5, with no clear D. The CDR3 totals 14 residues. V was shortened by 6 bases and J by 3 bases, with 14 bases between the two germline ends. From germline, CDR1 is SGHTA and CDR2 FQGNSA.

The genes are TRBV10-3 and TRBJ1-5; TRBD1 matches 9 bases. Germline trimming cut 6 bases from V and 9 bases from J; bases unmatched to any gene: 12. Germline V gene data show CDR1 as ENHRY and CDR2 as SYGVKD. This CDR3 contains 15 residues. The DNA of the CDR3 is TGTGCCATCAGCTACGACGGACAGGGGATTCGGCCCCAGCATTTT. Translating it yields CAISYDGQGIRPQHF.

Concerning this clonotype: Germline is not matched at one junction end, which may reflect a read error. The chain employs TRBV7-2 and TRBJ1-1; D uncertain. CDR1 and CDR2 (germline): SGHTA, FQGNSA. This CDR3 is built from 15 residues. CDR3 nucleotides: TGTGCCAGCAGCCAAGAACCAGACTTGAACACTGAGGCTTTCTTT. Its protein product is CASSQEPDLNTEAFF.

The rearrangement joins TRBV20-1 to TRBJ2-3; TRBD2 matches 11 bases. The junction had 1 base not matched to a gene; V was cut back by 3 bases and J by 2 bases. Germline V gene sequence: CDR1 DFQATT, CDR2 SNEGSKA (reference sequence). This CDR3 is built from 14 residues. The CDR3 protein is CSARTSGNTDTQYF. CDR3 nucleotides: TGCAGTGCTAGGACTAGCGGGAACACAGATACGCAGTATTTT.

The chain uses TRBV29-1 and TRBJ2-1, with 8 bases identical to TRBD2. Germline V lookup: CDR1 SQVTM, CDR2 ANQGSEA. V shed 6 bases, J shed 5 bases, and the junction held 9 bases outside the gene matches. CDR3 length equals 14 residues. The CDR3 here is CSVPGQRENNEQFF. CDR3 DNA: TGCAGCGTCCCCGGCCAGCGGGAGAACAATGAGCAGTTCTTC.

The chain couples TRBV24-1 to TRBJ2-7; 14 nucleotides line up with TRBD2. TRBJ2-1 explains the end of the DNA better; the J call may be wrong. The CDR3 covers 16 residues. Germline V gives CDR1 KGHDR, CDR2 SFDVKD. CDR3 protein: CATSGQTSGRGNEQFF. Here the CDR3 DNA reads TGTGCCACCAGTGGCCAGACTAGCGGGAGGGGGAATGAGCAGTTCTTC.

The V and J genes are TRBV7-4 and TRBJ1-5, with D possibly being TRBD1 (5 bases). The CDR3 runs to 15 residues. With 8 bases removed from V and 6 bases from J, the gap between germline ends came to 20 bases. Germline V gene data show CDR1 as SGHVT and CDR2 as SQSDAQ. The CDR3 DNA sequence: TGTGCCAGCTCACCTGAACCAAGAGGGGTTCAGCCCCAGCATTTT. Translation: CASSPEPRGVQPQHF.

This clonotype was counted many times. This chain uses TRBV7-8 with TRBJ1-2; 9 positions match TRBD1. V lost 5 bases, J lost 5 bases, and 6 bases stayed unmatched. CDR1 SGHVS and CDR2 FQNEAQ come from the germline V gene. CDR3 size: 14 residues. CDR3 region: CASSPDDRGYGYTF. CDR3 bases: TGTGCCAGCAGCCCCGATGACAGGGGGTATGGCTACACCTTC.